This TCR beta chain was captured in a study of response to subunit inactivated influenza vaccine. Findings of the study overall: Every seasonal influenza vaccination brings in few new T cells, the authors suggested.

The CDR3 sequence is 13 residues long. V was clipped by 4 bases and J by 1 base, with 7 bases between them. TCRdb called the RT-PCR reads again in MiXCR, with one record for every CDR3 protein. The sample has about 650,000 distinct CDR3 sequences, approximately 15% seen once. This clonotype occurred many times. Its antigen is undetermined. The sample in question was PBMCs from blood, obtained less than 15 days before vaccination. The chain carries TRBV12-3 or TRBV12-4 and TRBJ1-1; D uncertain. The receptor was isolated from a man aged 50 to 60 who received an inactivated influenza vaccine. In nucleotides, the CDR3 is TGTGCCAGCAGTTCGACCCAGAACACTGAAGCTTTCTTT. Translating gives CASSSTQNTEAFF.